This T cell receptor beta chain derives from a study of T cell changes during pregnancy in multiple sclerosis. Only in-frame clones appear in the TCRdb table, and some are missing; sequencing was by immunoSEQ multiplex PCR. Altogether more than 55,000 clones are present, around 94% being singletons, with the ten largest covering approximately 3.5%. This clonotype was sampled from a female donor with multiple sclerosis, enrolled in a pregnancy study. Material: CD8+ T cells from peripheral blood mononuclear cells, obtained in the third trimester of pregnancy.

The CDR3 here is CASSSDGDQETQYF. The CDR3 DNA follows: TGTGCCAGCAGCTCCGACGGGGACCAAGAGACCCAGTACTTC. The gene calls are TRBV7-9 and TRBJ2-5; the D gene is possibly TRBD2 (5 bases). Germline CDR1 SEHNR, CDR2 FQNEAQ (reference sequence). The CDR3 length is 14 residues. Trimming removed 4 bases from V and 0 bases from J, with 9 bases in between.